The 5 T cell receptor beta chains reported below all come from one sample, sequenced in a study of blood T cell repertoires in COVID-19. The protocol was immunoSEQ multiplex PCR, while the TCRdb copy is restricted to in-frame clones and leaves out a portion. This table holds around 300,000 clones, more than 80% found once. The sequenced sample was peripheral blood. All receptors come from a woman aged 30 to 39 with COVID-19, enrolled during active disease.

V and J are TRBV20-1 and TRBJ2-3, with D tentatively TRBD2 (6 bases). This CDR3 region has 13 residues. Germline values: CDR1 DFQATT, CDR2 SNEGSKA (reference sequence). Trimming removed 3 bases at V and 1 base at J, with 8 bases between. The CDR3 nucleotides are TGCAGTGCTAGTGGGACTGGCACAGATACGCAGTATTTT. Its translation is CSASGTGTDTQYF.

The chain uses TRBV10-2 and TRBJ2-7, with TRBD1 matching over 8 bases. CDR1 and CDR2 from the germline V gene are WSHSY and SAAADI. The CDR3 consists of 13 residues. V lost 4 bases to trimming and J lost 5 bases; unmatched junction nucleotides: 4. The CDR3 sequence is CASSARTGNEQYF. CDR3 nucleotides: TGCGCCAGCAGTGCGAGGACAGGGAACGAGCAGTACTTC.

This chain links TRBV11-2 with TRBJ1-3; the D gene is possibly TRBD1 (5 bases). The CDR3 loop spans 14 amino acids. In germline, CDR1 is SGHAT, CDR2 FQNNGV. Trimming removed 5 bases at V and 6 bases at J, with 14 bases between. The CDR3: CASSQGAVLNTIYF. The CDR3, as DNA: TGTGCCAGCAGCCAAGGGGCAGTACTAAACACCATATATTTT.

The CDR3 DNA follows: TGTGCCAGCAGCTTATTAGGGTGGGAGGGCATCTCGGTCAGACAGTTCTTC. It is translated as CASSLLGWEGISVRQFF. The rearrangement uses TRBV7-2 and TRBJ2-1, with 7 bases fitting TRBD2. The ends lost 2 bases at V and 13 bases at J; junction bases unmatched: 20. CDR3 length: 17 amino acids. Germline-derived CDR1 and CDR2 are SGHTA and FQGNSA.

V and J are TRBV20-1 and TRBJ2-1; the match to TRBD2 covers 10 bases. Germline V lookup: CDR1 DFQATT, CDR2 SNEGSKA (reference sequence). The CDR3 spans 11 residues. V lost 6 bases and J lost 10; bases outside the gene matches: 3. The CDR3 is CSASSGGEQFF. CDR3 in DNA: TGCAGTGCAAGTAGCGGGGGGGAGCAGTTCTTC.